This entry lists 29 T cell receptor beta chains sequenced from one sample in a study of blood T cell repertoires in COVID-19. TCRdb's table, derived via immunoSEQ multiplex PCR, lists solely in-frame clones and lacks some. The table records approximately 230,000 clones, around 84% of them present only once. Sequencing was performed on PBMCs or T cells enriched from blood (not recorded which). All receptors derive from a man younger than 35 who had recovered from COVID-19.

This clone was seen a single time. V usage is TRBV7-9 and J usage is TRBJ1-1, with a possible D match to TRBD1 (5 bases). Germline loops: CDR1 SEHNR, CDR2 FQNEAQ (reference sequence). This CDR3 region has 14 residues. Trimming pared 5 bases from V and 1 base from J, leaving 11 bases between. CDR3 residues: CASSRDWTNTEAFF. The CDR3 DNA is TGTGCCAGCAGCCGGGACTGGACGAACACTGAAGCTTTCTTT.

CDR3 DNA: TGTGCCTGTAGCGGGTCTGGGGCCAACGTCCTGACTTTC. Its protein is CACSGSGANVLTF. The rearrangement joins TRBV30 to TRBJ2-6, with 7 bases that match TRBD2. The J segment lost 1 base and the V segment lost 6 bases, leaving 0 bases of the junction unmatched. Looked up from germline, CDR1 is GTSNPN and CDR2 is SVGIG (reference sequence). The CDR3 spans 13 residues.

With regard to this clone: The same CDR3 is also encoded by other DNA sequences in this sample. V and J are TRBV18 and TRBJ1-1, with a tentative D call TRBD1 (5 bases). The CDR3 is made up of 12 amino acids. V was clipped by 3 bases and J by 5 bases, with 7 bases between them. Germline CDR1 is KGHSH and CDR2 is LQKENI. This CDR3 reads CASSPDRTEAFF. CDR3 sequence (DNA): TGTGCCAGCTCACCTGACAGAACTGAAGCTTTCTTT.

In this sample, this clone turned up a few times. The chain couples TRBV23-1 to TRBJ1-5, with 8 positions matching TRBD1. TRBV23-1 is treated as an ORF (open reading frame) with a function not yet certain. The CDR3 has 15 amino acids. Trimming at V came to 3 bases and at J to 7 bases, leaving 8 bases not matched to a gene. The CDR3 loop reads CASSQIQGARQPQHF. CDR3 sequence (DNA): TGCGCCAGCAGTCAGATCCAGGGGGCGCGACAGCCCCAGCATTTT.

V and J are TRBV28 and TRBJ2-7, with 7 nucleotides matching TRBD1. V shed 8 bases, J shed 2 bases, and the junction held 9 bases outside the gene matches. Germline loops: CDR1 MDHEN, CDR2 SYDVKM. CDR3 size: 14 residues. The CDR3 DNA reads as TGTGCCAGCCACGACAGGACAGGAACCTACGAGCAGTACTTC. It is translated as CASHDRTGTYEQYF. Complete variable domain (other parts from reference TRBV28 and TRBJ2-7): DVKVTQSSRYLVKRTGEKVFLECVQDMDHENMFWYRQDPGLGLRLIYFSYDVKMKEKGDIPEGYSVSREKKERFSLILESASTNQTSMYLCASHDRTGTYEQYFGPGTRLTVT.

V is TRBV5-1 and J is TRBJ2-1; D remains unclear. V was shortened by 7 bases and J by 14 bases, with 16 bases between the two germline ends. The CDR3 consists of 11 residues. Germline loops: CDR1 SGHRS, CDR2 YFSETQ. The CDR3 here is CASAVSQIKFF. The CDR3 coding sequence is TGCGCCAGCGCTGTAAGCCAAATTAAGTTCTTC.

The chain is built from TRBV5-1 and TRBJ1-4; 10 bases agree with TRBD1. The junction had 7 bases not matched to a gene; V was cut back by 0 bases and J by 8 bases. Per germline, CDR1 SGHRS and CDR2 YFSETQ. The CDR3 runs to 16 residues. For the CDR3, the DNA is TGCGCCAGCAGCTTGGCCGGTTCGGGACAGGGGGAAAAACTGTTTTTT. Translating it yields CASSLAGSGQGEKLFF. The variable domain in full, completed from reference TRBV5-1 and TRBJ1-4, reads KAGVTQTPRYLIKTRGQQVTLSCSPISGHRSVSWYQQTPGQGLQFLFEYFSETQRNKGNFPGRFSGRQFSNSRSEMNVSTLELGDSALYLCASSLAGSGQGEKLFFGSGTQLSVL.

This sequence joins TRBV28 and TRBJ1-1; tentatively, D is TRBD1 (5 bases). Germline V CDR1 and CDR2: MDHEN, SYDVKM. V gave up 1 base and J gave up 4 bases, with 10 bases separating them. The CDR3 spans 14 residues. The CDR3 here is CASSLSQGITEAFF. DNA for the CDR3: TGTGCCAGCAGTTTATCTCAGGGTATCACTGAAGCTTTCTTT.

The chain combines TRBV29-1 with TRBJ1-1; no definite D call. Germline CDR1 SQVTM, CDR2 ANQGSEA. This CDR3 region has 13 residues. Trimming cost V 0 bases and J 0 bases, with 5 bases left between them. CDR3 sequence: CSVEEHLNTEAFF. In DNA, the CDR3 is TGCAGCGTTGAAGAACACCTGAACACTGAAGCTTTCTTT.

The chain employs TRBV30 and TRBJ2-7, with 12 bases identical to TRBD2. CDR3 length equals 14 residues. Germline CDR1 and CDR2: GTSNPN and SVGIG (reference sequence). V trimming: 1 base; J trimming: 2 bases; junction bases outside the gene matches: 0. CDR3 amino acids: CAWSGTSGAYEQYF. For the CDR3, the DNA is TGTGCCTGGAGTGGGACTAGCGGGGCCTACGAGCAGTACTTC.

The chain uses TRBV28 and TRBJ2-1; maybe TRBD2 (5 bases). In germline, CDR1 is MDHEN, CDR2 SYDVKM. The CDR3 has 12 amino acids. V lost 7 bases, J lost 4 bases, and 8 bases lay in between. In nucleotides, the CDR3 is TGTGCCAGCACCGGGGTTTACAATGAGCAGTTCTTC. Translation gives CASTGVYNEQFF.

The V gene is TRBV2, the J gene TRBJ2-3; 9 bases are a match to TRBD2. CDR1 SNHLY and CDR2 FYNNEI come from the germline V gene. Germline trimming cut 3 bases from V and 6 bases from J; bases unmatched to any gene: 16. The CDR3 is 18 amino acids. The CDR3 nucleotides read TGTGCCAGCAGTGAGGTTGGATCACAGCGGGGGGCCGCGGATACGCAGTATTTT. It yields the protein CASSEVGSQRGAADTQYF.

The chain combines TRBV7-9 with TRBJ1-4, with TRBD1 as a possible D gene (5 bases). CDR3 length equals 14 residues. V dropped 3 bases and J dropped 8 bases, with 13 bases sitting between them. Germline-derived CDR1 and CDR2 are SEHNR and FQNEAQ (reference sequence). DNA for the CDR3: TGTGCCAGCAGCTTTGGAGGGACCGGAGAAAAACTGTTTTTT. It specifies CASSFGGTGEKLFF.

V and J are TRBV19 and TRBJ2-1, with a tentative D call TRBD2 (5 bases). The CDR3 runs to 15 residues. The V end was cut by 5 bases, the J end by 6 bases, with 17 bases between. Germline loops: CDR1 LNHDA, CDR2 SQIVND (reference sequence). The DNA for the CDR3 is TGTGCCAGTAGTGTTACCGGGATCGGATCCAATGAGCAGTTCTTC. It codes for CASSVTGIGSNEQFF.

This sequence joins TRBV28 and TRBJ2-7; D possibly corresponds to TRBD1 (6 bases). CDR3 length: 15 amino acids. Germline V gene sequence: CDR1 MDHEN, CDR2 SYDVKM. Trimming took off 2 bases at V and 0 bases at J, with 11 bases between the two ends. The CDR3 DNA reads as TGTGCCAGCAGTTTACTCGCGACAGGCTCCTACGAGCAGTACTTC. It specifies CASSLLATGSYEQYF.

The chain couples TRBV19 to TRBJ1-1; D is unresolved. This CDR3 is 13 amino acids long. V lost 5 bases, J lost 3 bases, and 10 bases lay in between. Germline CDR1 is LNHDA and CDR2 is SQIVND (reference sequence). The CDR3 DNA reads as TGTGCCAGTAGTCTGGTGGCGGACACTGAAGCTTTCTTT. It encodes CASSLVADTEAFF.

The chain couples TRBV5-8 to TRBJ2-7, with 9 bases identical to TRBD2. Germline lookup yields CDR1 SGHTS and CDR2 YDEGEE. The J segment lost 1 base and the V segment lost 0 bases, leaving 5 bases of the junction unmatched. The CDR3 spans 16 residues. Here the CDR3 reads CASSLGLAGISYEQYF. The CDR3 DNA follows: TGTGCCAGCAGCTTGGGCCTAGCGGGGATTTCCTACGAGCAGTACTTC.

The rearrangement joins TRBV5-6 to TRBJ2-2; unclear D gene. The CDR3 contains 13 residues. Germline V gene data show CDR1 as SGHDT and CDR2 as YYEEEE. V was clipped by 4 bases and J by 2 bases, with 6 bases between them. The CDR3 region is CASSHTNTGELFF. The CDR3 nucleotides read TGTGCCAGCAGCCACACCAACACCGGGGAGCTGTTTTTT.

The chain joins TRBV19 to TRBJ2-3; maybe TRBD1 (6 bases). V was shortened by 3 bases and J by 3 bases, with 13 bases between the two germline ends. Germline V CDR1 and CDR2: LNHDA, SQIVND (reference sequence). CDR3 length: 15 residues. The CDR3 region is CASSIQGFITDTQYF. The CDR3 coding sequence is TGTGCCAGTAGTATTCAGGGGTTTATTACAGATACGCAGTATTTT. The full variable domain, its missing parts supplied by reference TRBV19 and TRBJ2-3, is DGGITQSPKYLFRKEGQNVTLSCEQNLNHDAMYWYRQDPGQGLRLIYYSQIVNDFQKGDIAEGYSVSREKKESFPLTVTSAQKNPTAFYLCASSIQGFITDTQYFGPGTRLTVL.

This clone was observed a single time. This sequence joins TRBV7-9 and TRBJ2-3; a weak D match, TRBD2 (5 bases). Per the germline V gene, CDR1 is SEHNR and CDR2 is FQNEAQ (reference sequence). This CDR3 spans 18 amino acids. V was pared by 1 base and J by 0 bases, with 17 bases between. CDR3 amino acids: CASSLGPKRRASTDTQYF. CDR3 coding DNA: TGTGCCAGCAGCTTAGGTCCCAAACGGCGGGCTAGCACAGATACGCAGTATTTT.

The chain combines TRBV2 with TRBJ2-1; 7 bases fit TRBD2. V shed 5 bases and J 7 bases; nucleotides not matched to a gene: 8. This CDR3 has 14 residues. CDR1 and CDR2 (germline): SNHLY, FYNNEI. CDR3 sequence (DNA): TGTGCCAGCAGTCGGATGACTAGCCGGAATGAGCAGTTCTTC. Encoded protein: CASSRMTSRNEQFF.

The chain couples TRBV2 to TRBJ1-2, with no clear D. V gave up 6 bases and J gave up 4 bases, with 9 bases separating them. The CDR3 extends over 12 amino acids. In germline, CDR1 is SNHLY, CDR2 FYNNEI. The CDR3 protein is CASSGTGYGYTF. CDR3 coding DNA: TGTGCCAGCAGCGGTACCGGCTATGGCTACACCTTC.

J is TRBJ2-1 and V is TRBV28; 14 bases map to TRBD2. Per the germline V gene, CDR1 is MDHEN and CDR2 is SYDVKM. CDR3 length equals 16 residues. V dropped 8 bases and J dropped 6; count of bases not matched to a gene: 9. The CDR3 coding sequence is TGTGCCAGCGACGGGACTAGCGGGAGTGAAGGCAATGAGCAGTTCTTC. Protein: CASDGTSGSEGNEQFF.

The V gene is TRBV3-1 (or the pseudogene TRBV3-2), the J gene TRBJ1-2; 10 nucleotides align to TRBD1. From germline, CDR1 is LGHDT and CDR2 YNNKEL (reference sequence). The CDR3 contains 12 residues. With V trimmed by 7 bases and J by 7 bases, 3 bases remained unmatched. CDR3 in amino acids: CASMDRGIGYTF. The DNA for the CDR3 is TGTGCCAGCATGGACAGGGGGATTGGCTACACCTTC.

The chain joins TRBV12-3 or TRBV12-4 to TRBJ1-4; maybe TRBD1 (6 bases). Trimming pared 7 bases from V and 5 bases from J, leaving 11 bases between. This CDR3 region has 13 residues. CDR3 sequence reads: CASKWQGNEKLFF. The CDR3 DNA reads as TGTGCCAGCAAATGGCAGGGGAATGAAAAACTGTTTTTT.

This clone was counted a single time. The chain has TRBV28 and TRBJ1-2; 10 positions agree with TRBD1. Looked up from germline, CDR1 is MDHEN and CDR2 is SYDVKM. V was clipped by 6 bases and J by 0 bases; unmatched bases: 13. The CDR3 spans 18 residues. The CDR3 DNA follows: TGTGCCAGCAGGCCTACTCGACAGGGGGCGAGGGCTAACTATGGCTACACCTTC. This sequence encodes CASRPTRQGARANYGYTF.

This clone has a single count. This rearrangement joins TRBV5-4 to TRBJ1-4; D is unclear. Germline V CDR1 and CDR2: SGHNT, YYREEE (reference sequence). CDR3 length: 11 residues. The V end was cut by 2 bases, the J end by 8 bases, with 4 bases between. CDR3 in amino acids: CASSFEEKLFF. The CDR3 DNA reads TGTGCCAGCAGCTTTGAGGAAAAACTGTTTTTT.

The rearrangement links TRBV5-1 to TRBJ1-2; TRBD1 agrees at 12 bases. Germline CDR1 reads SGHRS; CDR2 reads YFSETQ. There are 14 residues in the CDR3. Losses at the gene ends were 0 bases for V and 8 bases for J; bases not matched to a gene: 2. As DNA, the CDR3 is TGCGCCAGCAGCTTGGTGGGACAGGGGGCAGGCTACACCTTC. Protein sequence: CASSLVGQGAGYTF.

The chain is built from TRBV18 and TRBJ2-7; D may be TRBD1 (6 bases). Per germline, CDR1 KGHSH and CDR2 LQKENI. Trimming removed 3 bases at V and 6 bases at J, with 15 bases between. The CDR3 spans 14 residues. The CDR3 DNA follows: TGTGCCAGCTCACCCCGGACAGCCGAGGGCGAGCAGTACTTC. It translates to CASSPRTAEGEQYF.